The 13 T cell receptor beta chains presented below share a single source sample, sequenced in a study of control samples from healthy donors and cancer patients. TCRdb's table, derived via immunoSEQ multiplex PCR, lists solely in-frame clones and lacks some. The sample holds some 150,000 clones, less than 95% seen once. The sample comprised blood. These TCRs come from a man aged 18 to 30 in good health.

This chain connects TRBV29-1 to TRBJ1-1; D uncertain. Germline V gene data show CDR1 as SQVTM and CDR2 as ANQGSEA. The V and J ends lost 0 bases and 4 bases respectively, with 12 bases between them. The CDR3 contains 14 residues. The CDR3 spells CSVEDRTEGTEAFF. The CDR3 bases are TGCAGCGTTGAAGATCGAACGGAAGGCACTGAAGCTTTCTTT.

This chain joins TRBV6-5 and TRBJ1-1; a possible D gene is TRBD1 (5 bases). This CDR3 region has 15 residues. The germline V gene has CDR1 MNHEY and CDR2 SVGAGI. V lost 7 bases and J 0 bases, leaving 15 bases between the germline ends. The DNA of the CDR3 is TGTGCCAGCACCCTGGGGACCTCCATGAACACTGAAGCTTTCTTT. Its protein product is CASTLGTSMNTEAFF.

This chain links TRBV6-5 with TRBJ2-5; D possibly corresponds to TRBD2 (6 bases). V lost 5 bases to trimming and J lost 7 bases, with 14 bases between them. Germline V CDR1 and CDR2: MNHEY, SVGAGI. This CDR3 has 13 residues. As DNA, the CDR3 is TGTGCCAGCAGTCGGGACTCCAGTGGGACCCAGTACTTC. Its translation is CASSRDSSGTQYF.

This sequence joins TRBV5-6 and TRBJ1-3; D remains unclear. Deletions cut 0 bases from V and 2 bases from J, with 6 bases between. The CDR3 covers 14 residues. Germline V gene lookup returns CDR1 SGHDT and CDR2 YYEEEE. As DNA, the CDR3 is TGTGCCAGCAGCTTGGGTGGCACTGGAAACACCATATATTTT. It translates to CASSLGGTGNTIYF.

This clone has only a few counts. The genes are TRBV5-6 and TRBJ2-7; 7 bases fit TRBD2. The CDR3 length is 15 residues. CDR1 and CDR2 from the germline V gene are SGHDT and YYEEEE. Losses at the gene ends were 1 base for V and 0 bases for J; bases not matched to a gene: 4. Here the CDR3 reads CASSLWEGGSYEQYF. Written as DNA, the CDR3 is TGTGCCAGCAGCTTGTGGGAGGGAGGCTCCTACGAGCAGTACTTC.

This clone appeared once. The chain couples TRBV29-1 to TRBJ2-5; 11 nucleotides line up with TRBD2. Germline CDR1 reads SQVTM; CDR2 reads ANQGSEA. V was pared by 3 bases and J by 5 bases, with 8 bases of the junction left unmatched. This CDR3 is 15 amino acids long. The CDR3 DNA is TGCAGCGTTGAGTTAGCGGGGGGGTTACGGGAGACCCAGTACTTC. It is translated as CSVELAGGLRETQYF.

This clone was seen just once. CDR3 DNA: TGTGCCAGCAGCTTTAGACAGGGAGTTGGCTACACCTTC. It codes for CASSFRQGVGYTF. The chain carries TRBV5-4 and TRBJ1-2; 7 nucleotides match TRBD1. V dropped 2 bases and J dropped 7; count of bases not matched to a gene: 5. Per germline, CDR1 SGHNT and CDR2 YYREEE (reference sequence). The CDR3 is 13 residues long.

The chain joins TRBV6-6 to TRBJ1-1, with D unclear. Germline V CDR1 and CDR2: MNHNY, SVGAGI (reference sequence). Trimming took off 4 bases at V and 1 base at J, with 13 bases between the two ends. The CDR3 consists of 15 residues. The CDR3 DNA follows: TGTGCCAGCAGTTCCCCCGCAGGACCGAACACTGAAGCTTTCTTT. It yields the protein CASSSPAGPNTEAFF.

CDR3 DNA sequence: TGTGCCAGCAGTTTATTACGGGGAGGCATTCAGTACTTC. Translating gives CASSLLRGGIQYF. The chain joins TRBV28 to TRBJ2-4; tentatively, D is TRBD2 (6 bases). The CDR3 has 13 residues. V shed 1 base and J shed 9 bases, with 10 bases lying between them. The V gene's germline CDR1 is MDHEN and CDR2 SYDVKM.

The genes are TRBV6-5 and TRBJ1-5, with a weak D call TRBD1 (5 bases). Trimming left V 8 bases short and J 5 bases short, with 13 bases between. There are 13 residues in the CDR3. Germline V gene sequence: CDR1 MNHEY, CDR2 SVGAGI. The CDR3 is CASSGTEDQPQHF. Written as DNA, the CDR3 is TGTGCCAGCTCCGGGACCGAAGATCAGCCCCAGCATTTT.

The V gene is TRBV7-9, the J gene TRBJ2-7; D ambiguous. Trimming stripped 4 bases from V and 7 bases from J, with 17 bases between. This CDR3 region has 14 residues. Per the germline V gene, CDR1 is SEHNR and CDR2 is FQNEAQ (reference sequence). The CDR3 DNA follows: TGTGCCAGCAGCTCACTTGGGCAGGTCGGGGAGCAGTACTTC. This codes for CASSSLGQVGEQYF.

The chain employs TRBV5-1 and TRBJ1-4; 8 bases are shared with TRBD1. Germline V gene data show CDR1 as SGHRS and CDR2 as YFSETQ. The CDR3 totals 15 residues. Germline trimming cut 4 bases from V and 7 bases from J; bases unmatched to any gene: 9. This CDR3 is CASSKGQGLGEKLFF. CDR3 nucleotides: TGCGCCAGCAGCAAAGGACAGGGTCTGGGTGAAAAACTGTTTTTT.

V is TRBV21-1 and J is TRBJ1-4; the table's TRBD1 call for D was not verified on the DNA. TRBV21-1 is a documented pseudogene. This CDR3 is built from 16 residues. CDR3 nucleotide sequence: TGTGCCAGCAGCAAAGGCAGGACAGGGCCTAATGAAAAACTGTTTTTT. It codes for CASSKGRTGPNEKLFF.